The 8 T cell receptor beta chains presented below share a single source sample, sequenced in a study of blood T cell repertoires in COVID-19. TCRdb's copy holds only in-frame clones and misses some; the assay was immunoSEQ multiplex PCR. The sample consists of roughly 350,000 clones, more than 70% of them appearing once. Sample: peripheral blood. The receptors stem from a woman under 40 with COVID-19, enrolled during active disease.

In DNA form, the CDR3 reads TGCGCCAGCAGCTTGGCAGGGGGCGTAGGCACCGGGGAGCTGTTTTTT. Translating gives CASSLAGGVGTGELFF. The chain couples TRBV5-1 to TRBJ2-2; the match to TRBD1 covers 8 bases. Looked up from germline, CDR1 is SGHRS and CDR2 is YFSETQ. The CDR3 covers 16 residues. The V gene end was trimmed by 0 bases and the J gene end by 4 bases; junction bases not matched to a gene: 5.

V and J are TRBV19 and TRBJ2-1; 9 positions match TRBD2. In germline, CDR1 is LNHDA, CDR2 SQIVND (reference sequence). The V gene end was trimmed by 7 bases and the J gene end by 6 bases; junction bases not matched to a gene: 10. This CDR3 contains 15 residues. CDR3 in DNA: TGTGCCAGTACCCTCCTAGCGGGAAACCCCAATGAGCAGTTCTTC. Amino acid sequence: CASTLLAGNPNEQFF.

This chain connects TRBV14 to TRBJ2-1; no definite D call. This CDR3 has 12 residues. Germline values: CDR1 SGHDN, CDR2 FVKESK. V shed 1 base and J shed 8 bases, with 6 bases lying between them. In DNA form, the CDR3 reads TGTGCCAGCAGCCAAGGGAGACATGAGCAGTTCTTC. This sequence encodes CASSQGRHEQFF.

The chain joins TRBV28 to TRBJ1-5, with D perhaps matching TRBD1 (6 bases). V lost 6 bases to trimming and J lost 2 bases, with 14 bases between them. This CDR3 comprises 15 residues. Per the germline V gene, CDR1 is MDHEN and CDR2 is SYDVKM. DNA for the CDR3: TGTGCCAGCAGCCAACTGCGGACAGGCAATCAGCCCCAGCATTTT. Amino acid sequence: CASSQLRTGNQPQHF. Full variable domain (rest looked up from reference TRBV28 and TRBJ1-5): DVKVTQSSRYLVKRTGEKVFLECVQDMDHENMFWYRQDPGLGLRLIYFSYDVKMKEKGDIPEGYSVSREKKERFSLILESASTNQTSMYLCASSQLRTGNQPQHFGDGTRLSIL.

The rearrangement links TRBV7-2 to TRBJ2-7, with 7 bases matching TRBD1. This CDR3 contains 16 residues. CDR1 is SGHTA and CDR2 is FQGNSA in the germline V gene. J lost 5 bases, V lost 3 bases, and 13 bases had no gene match. The CDR3 nucleotides read TGTGCCAGCAGCTTTGGAGAGGCAGGGGGTCGACACGAGCAGTACTTC. Translated, it gives CASSFGEAGGRHEQYF.

This clone was observed a handful of times. This sequence joins TRBV28 and TRBJ1-6; D is uncertain. CDR3 length equals 12 residues. The V end lost 7 bases, the J end lost 4 bases, and 5 bases lay between the germline ends. CDR1 is MDHEN and CDR2 is SYDVKM in the germline V gene. The CDR3, as DNA: TGTGCCAGCACACTTTATAATTCACCCCTCCACTTT. Its translation: CASTLYNSPLHF.

The rearrangement uses TRBV5-1 and TRBJ1-4; 9 nucleotides match TRBD1. The junction had 8 bases not matched to a gene; V was cut back by 3 bases and J by 8 bases. CDR1 SGHRS and CDR2 YFSETQ come from the germline V gene. The CDR3 covers 15 residues. As DNA, the CDR3 is TGCGCCAGCAGCTCCGCACAGGGGGCGCGGGAAAAACTGTTTTTT. Residues: CASSSAQGAREKLFF.

The V call is TRBV7-9, the J call TRBJ1-4; possible D gene TRBD1, 6 bases. V was pared by 3 bases and J by 3 bases, with 11 bases between. The germline V gene encodes CDR1 SEHNR and CDR2 FQNEAQ (reference sequence). The CDR3 is 15 residues long. The CDR3: CASSFRGQPNEKLFF. The CDR3 DNA reads as TGTGCCAGCAGCTTTCGAGGACAGCCTAATGAAAAACTGTTTTTT.